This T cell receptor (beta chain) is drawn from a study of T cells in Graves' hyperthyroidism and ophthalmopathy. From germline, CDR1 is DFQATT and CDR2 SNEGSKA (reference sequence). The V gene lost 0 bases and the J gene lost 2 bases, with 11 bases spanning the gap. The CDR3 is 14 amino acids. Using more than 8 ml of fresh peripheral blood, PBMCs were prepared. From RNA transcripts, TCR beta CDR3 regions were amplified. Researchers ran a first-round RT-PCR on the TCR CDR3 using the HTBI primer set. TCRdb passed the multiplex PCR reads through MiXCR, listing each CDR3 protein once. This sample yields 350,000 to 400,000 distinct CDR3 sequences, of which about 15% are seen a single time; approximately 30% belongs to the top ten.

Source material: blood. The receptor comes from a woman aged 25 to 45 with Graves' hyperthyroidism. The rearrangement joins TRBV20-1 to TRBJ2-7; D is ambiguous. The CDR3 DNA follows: TGCAGTGCTAGAGATCGCGGAAAAACCTACGAGCAGTACTTC. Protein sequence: CSARDRGKTYEQYF.